This TCR beta chain was captured in a study of blood T cell repertoires in COVID-19. The CDR3 runs to 15 residues. The J segment lost 0 bases and the V segment lost 6 bases, leaving 7 bases of the junction unmatched. Germline-derived CDR1 and CDR2 are MNHEY and SVGAGI. Here immunoSEQ multiplex PCR was the method, and the copy in TCRdb shows in-frame clones only, minus some. Of some 100,000 clones listed, 87% are singletons. The clonotype was recovered from a human donor in a cohort sampled during active COVID-19. Sequenced: peripheral blood. This chain links TRBV6-5 with TRBJ1-2; TRBD1 matches 7 bases. The CDR3 DNA is TGTGCCAGCAGAGAGAGAGGGACAGCTAACTATGGCTACACCTTC. Its protein is CASRERGTANYGYTF.